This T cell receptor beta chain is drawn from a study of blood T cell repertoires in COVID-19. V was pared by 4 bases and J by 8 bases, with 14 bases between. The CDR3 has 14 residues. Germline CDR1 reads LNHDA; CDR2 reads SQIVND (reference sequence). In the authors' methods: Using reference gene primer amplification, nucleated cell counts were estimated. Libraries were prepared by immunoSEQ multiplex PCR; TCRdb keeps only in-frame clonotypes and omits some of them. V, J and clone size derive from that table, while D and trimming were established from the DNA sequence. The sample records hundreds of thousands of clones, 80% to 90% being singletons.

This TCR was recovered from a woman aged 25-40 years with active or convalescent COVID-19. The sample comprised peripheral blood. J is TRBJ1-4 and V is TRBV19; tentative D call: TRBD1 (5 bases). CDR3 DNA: TGTGCCAGTAGTAAACAGGACGTGACCGAAAAACTGTTTTTT. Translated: CASSKQDVTEKLFF.